Listed below are T cell receptor beta chains from one sample, sequenced in a study of neurological immune-mediated disorders. A single record per CDR3 protein comes from TCRdb applying MiXCR to the 5' RACE reads. The table shows roughly 34,000 distinct CDR3 sequences, with approximately 4.4% occurring only once. The sample taken for sequencing was PBMCs. These receptors were obtained from a man in his late teens or twenties in good health. The conserved cysteine and the conserved F or W are not part of the CDR3 here. D genes are given only for firm matches.

NA,TRBV27,TRBJ2-7,ASSLSGPSYEQY
TRBD2,TRBV7-3,TRBJ2-7,ASSLLAGGLYEQY
NA,TRBV5-1,TRBJ1-2,ASSWRQAGNYGYT
NA,TRBV11-2,TRBJ2-7,ASSLATDREWYEQY
NA,TRBV6-5,TRBJ1-2,ASSHQGGGDGYT
TRBD1,TRBV20-1,TRBJ1-1,SARGAGGYTEAF
NA,TRBV5-4,TRBJ2-1,ASSLALQRVSYNEQF
TRBD2,TRBV2,TRBJ2-7,ASSGTSGGYEQY
NA,TRBV5-1,TRBJ2-3,ASSPRTASPDTQY
NA,TRBV6-5,TRBJ1-3,ASRTSQSSAHTIY
NA,TRBV20-1,TRBJ2-7,SARGGVDYEQY
NA,TRBV12-3/TRBV12-4,TRBJ1-5,ASSLETVYQPQH
NA,TRBV12-3/TRBV12-4,TRBJ2-2,ASSLGGSRQAGELF
TRBD2,TRBV30,TRBJ2-3,AWGDRGTSAQY
NA,TRBV13,TRBJ2-2,ASSYRGGNTGELF
NA,TRBV20-1,TRBJ2-1,SARGHYEQF
NA,TRBV5-1,TRBJ1-1,ASSSTGLRISEAF